The rows below give T cell receptor beta chains drawn from one sample of a study of T cells of healthy individuals. TCRdb re-analysed the 5' RACE reads in MiXCR, keeping a single row per CDR3 protein. The table lists tens of thousands of distinct CDR3 sequences, approximately 4.9% of them singletons, with about 9% in the top ten. The receptors shown here come from a human donor in good health. CDR3s include the opening cysteine and the closing phenylalanine or tryptophan. Fields, in order: D gene, J gene, V gene, clone size, CDR3 DNA, CDR3 protein. A D gene is named only where the DNA matches it firmly. For some rows the clone size is stated as once, few or many, or as a class when expanded; others skip it.

D: .; J: TRBJ2-2; V: TRBV10-1; size: few; DNA: TGCGCCAGCAGTGACCAAGGACTCCCTTCTAACACCGGGGAGCTGTTTTTT; CDR3: CASSDQGLPSNTGELFF
D: .; J: TRBJ1-5; V: TRBV19; size: once; DNA: TGTGACAGTAGTATACAACGGGAATTAAATCAGCCCCAGCATTTT; CDR3: CDSSIQRELNQPQHF
D: .; J: TRBJ1-1; V: TRBV11-2; size: many; DNA: TGTGCCAGCAGCTTATCCCCAGGGCCAGCTTTCTTT; CDR3: CASSLSPGPAFF
D: .; J: TRBJ1-2; V: TRBV12-3/TRBV12-4; size: many; DNA: TGTGCCAGCAGTTGGTCCGCTTATGGCTACACCTTC; CDR3: CASSWSAYGYTF
D: .; J: TRBJ1-2; V: TRBV10-3; size: few; DNA: TGTGCCATCAGTGAAAATCCCCCGGATAACTATGGCTACACCTTC; CDR3: CAISENPPDNYGYTF
D: .; J: TRBJ2-5; V: TRBV7-2; size: many; DNA: TGTGCCAGCAGCAAAGATTACCAAGAGACCCAGTACTTC; CDR3: CASSKDYQETQYF
D: .; J: TRBJ1-1; V: TRBV12-3/TRBV12-4; size: .; DNA: TGTGCCAGCAGTTTCAGGGACGGCAACACTGAAGCTTTCTTT; CDR3: CASSFRDGNTEAFF
D: TRBD1; J: TRBJ1-1; V: TRBV24-1; size: many; DNA: TGTGCCACCAGCTCAGGGGGGTCTGAAGCTTTCTTT; CDR3: CATSSGGSEAFF
D: .; J: TRBJ2-1; V: TRBV5-6; size: once; DNA: TGTGCCAGCAGCTTGTTCCCCATCTACAATGAGCAGTTCTTC; CDR3: CASSLFPIYNEQFF
D: TRBD2; J: TRBJ2-7; V: TRBV6-5; size: .; DNA: TGTGCCAGCAGTTCCGGAACTCTGCCGGGACTACTCAACGAGCAGTACTTC; CDR3: CASSSGTLPGLLNEQYF
D: .; J: TRBJ2-7; V: TRBV6-1; size: many; DNA: TGTGCCAGCACCCCGTTCGGTTCGGTGGGGCTGGGGGAGCAGTACTTC; CDR3: CASTPFGSVGLGEQYF
D: .; J: TRBJ1-6; V: TRBV6-5; size: many; DNA: TGTGCCAGCAGTTACTTGTACCAGGGTCGGGAGTCACCCCTCCACTTT; CDR3: CASSYLYQGRESPLHF
D: .; J: TRBJ1-2; V: TRBV9; size: many; DNA: TGTGCCAGCAGCGTACGTAACTATGGCTACACCTTC; CDR3: CASSVRNYGYTF
D: .; J: TRBJ1-2; V: TRBV29-1; size: many; DNA: TGCAGCGTCGACATCCTAGAAACTACTAATAACTATGGCTACACCTTC; CDR3: CSVDILETTNNYGYTF
D: .; J: TRBJ2-4; V: TRBV6-6; size: .; DNA: TGTGCCAGCAGTTATCCGCCGGGACTGAGCTTTATAGCCAAAAACATTCAGTACTTC; CDR3: CASSYPPGLSFIAKNIQYF
D: .; J: TRBJ1-4; V: TRBV19; size: many; DNA: TGTGCCCCCCTGTGCTTGGAAAAACTGTTTTTT; CDR3: CAPLCLEKLFF
D: TRBD1; J: TRBJ1-1; V: TRBV29-1; size: many; DNA: TGCAGCGAAAGGACAGGGGAGAACACTGAAGCTTTCTTT; CDR3: CSERTGENTEAFF
D: .; J: TRBJ1-2; V: TRBV29-1; size: many; DNA: TGCAGCGTTGCCTGGGGTGAAGGCTACACCTTC; CDR3: CSVAWGEGYTF
D: TRBD2; J: TRBJ2-4; V: TRBV29-1; size: many; DNA: TGCAGCGTTGCTTTTCGCCTAGCGGGGGACTTAGCCAAAAACATTCAGTACTTC; CDR3: CSVAFRLAGDLAKNIQYF
D: TRBD2; J: TRBJ2-3; V: TRBV5-1; size: many; DNA: TGCGCCAGCAGCACGACCGGGACTAGTCCCCTTCGGAGCACAGATACGCAGTATTTT; CDR3: CASSTTGTSPLRSTDTQYF
D: .; J: TRBJ1-1; V: TRBV29-1; size: few; DNA: TGCAGCGGAGGACAGCCTAACACTGAAGCTTTCTTT; CDR3: CSGGQPNTEAFF
D: .; J: TRBJ1-1; V: TRBV12-3/TRBV12-4; size: many; DNA: TGCGCCAGCAGCTTCGGAGGCACTGAAGCTTTCTTT; CDR3: CASSFGGTEAFF
D: TRBD2; J: TRBJ2-7; V: TRBV20-1; size: many; DNA: TGCAGTGCTAGAGATGGAACTAGCGGGAGCCCCGAGCAGTACTTC; CDR3: CSARDGTSGSPEQYF
D: TRBD2; J: TRBJ2-3; V: TRBV15; size: .; DNA: TGTGCCACCAGCAGGGGCCTTAGCGGGAGTGACCCAGATACGCAGTATTTT; CDR3: CATSRGLSGSDPDTQYF
D: TRBD2; J: TRBJ2-3; V: TRBV2; size: .; DNA: TGTGCCAGCAGTACTAGCGGGACGCAGTATTTT; CDR3: CASSTSGTQYF
D: .; J: TRBJ1-4; V: TRBV12-3/TRBV12-4; size: .; DNA: TGTGCCAGCAGTATAAGGGACGGCCGAAAGGGGGAAAAACTGTTTTTT; CDR3: CASSIRDGRKGEKLFF
D: .; J: TRBJ2-5; V: TRBV18; size: many; DNA: TGTGCCAGCTCCCTAGTGGACACCCAAGAGACCCAGTACTTC; CDR3: CASSLVDTQETQYF
D: .; J: TRBJ1-4; V: TRBV7-2; size: many; DNA: TGTGCCAGCAGTTGGGGCGACAGAGATAATGAAAAACTGTTTTTT; CDR3: CASSWGDRDNEKLFF
D: .; J: TRBJ2-5; V: TRBV15; size: few; DNA: TGTGCCACCAGCAGACCACTCGCGGGGCGTAAGGGCACCCAGTACTTC; CDR3: CATSRPLAGRKGTQYF
D: .; J: TRBJ2-5; V: TRBV3-1; size: .; DNA: TGTGCCAGCAGCCAAAGGTTAGCGCTCCAAGAGACCCAGTACTTC; CDR3: CASSQRLALQETQYF
D: .; J: TRBJ1-1; V: TRBV6-2/TRBV6-3; size: .; DNA: TGTGCCAGCAGTTTAGAAGGGGTCCTCATGAACACTGAAGCTTTCTTT; CDR3: CASSLEGVLMNTEAFF
D: .; J: TRBJ1-1; V: TRBV24-1; size: many; DNA: TGTGTTTCCCTACCGGGGGCCCGGAATGAAGCTTTCTTT; CDR3: CVSLPGARNEAFF
D: .; J: TRBJ1-5; V: TRBV12-5; size: many; DNA: TGTGCTAGTGGTTTGATCCCCCTGAGGGGCAATCAGCCCCAGCATTTT; CDR3: CASGLIPLRGNQPQHF
D: .; J: TRBJ2-7; V: TRBV6-1; size: many; DNA: TGTGCCAGCAGTGAAGTGAGGGGTATCTACGAGCAGTACTTC; CDR3: CASSEVRGIYEQYF
D: .; J: TRBJ2-3; V: TRBV13; size: many; DNA: TGTGCCAGCAGCTTAGGCGTAGCAGGGACAGATACGCAGTATTTT; CDR3: CASSLGVAGTDTQYF